The T cell receptor beta chain described here comes from a study of identical twins. There are 17 residues in the CDR3. CDR1 is WSHSY, CDR2 SAAADI, per germline. Between the trimmed V and J ends, which lost 3 bases and 4 bases, there was a span of 20 bases. In this sample, this clonotype turned up many times. Each CDR3 protein is one row after TCRdb ran MiXCR on the 5' RACE reads. This sample has 450,000 or so distinct CDR3 sequences; roughly an eighth occur once, and the top ten carry 0.95% to 1%. A further study also used this sample, focusing on yellow fever vaccine responses in identical twins.

The chain combines TRBV10-2 with TRBJ2-3; a possible D gene is TRBD1 (6 bases). This clonotype was sampled from a woman aged 18-35 years in good health. The sample comprised CD4+ T cells sorted from blood. The CDR3 coding sequence is TGCGCCAGCAGTGAACTGACAGGTAGAATGATCGCAGATACGCAGTATTTT. Translation gives CASSELTGRMIADTQYF.